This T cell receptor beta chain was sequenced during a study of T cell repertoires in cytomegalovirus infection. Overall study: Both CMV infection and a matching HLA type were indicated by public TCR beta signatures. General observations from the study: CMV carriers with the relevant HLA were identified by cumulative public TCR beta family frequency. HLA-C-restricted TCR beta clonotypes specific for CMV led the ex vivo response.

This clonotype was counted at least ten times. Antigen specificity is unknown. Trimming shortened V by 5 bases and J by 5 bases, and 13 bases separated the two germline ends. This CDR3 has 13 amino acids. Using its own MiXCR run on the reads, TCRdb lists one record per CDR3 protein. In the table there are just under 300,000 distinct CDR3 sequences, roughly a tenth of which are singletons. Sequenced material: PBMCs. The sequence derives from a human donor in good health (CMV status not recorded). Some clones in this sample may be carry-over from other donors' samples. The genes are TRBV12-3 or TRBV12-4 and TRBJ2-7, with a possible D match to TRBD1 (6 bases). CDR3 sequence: CASSPDRIHEQYF. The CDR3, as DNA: TGTGCCAGCAGTCCGGACAGAATCCACGAGCAGTACTTC.